Sequencing of this T cell receptor (beta chain) was carried out in a study of blood T cell repertoires in COVID-19. Study information: Donors in the United States, Italy and Spain gave samples during acute or convalescent COVID-19. Sources were T cells, B-cell-depleted T cells, or PBMCs; the material itself was cDNA or gDNA.

V lost 1 base and J lost 1, with 14 bases in between. This CDR3 region has 17 residues. CDR1 and CDR2 from the germline V gene are LGHNA and YNFKEQ. Original handling: Cell counts per sample came from amplifying reference gene primers. Generated by immunoSEQ multiplex PCR, the TCRdb table keeps only in-frame clones and is missing some. The V and J calls and the clone size are those of that table, but D and trimming were determined from the DNA. The sample has some 300,000 clones; around 89% are singletons. The sequencing sample was made of peripheral blood. The chain combines TRBV4-2 with TRBJ2-1; tentative D call: TRBD2 (6 bases). The clonotype was recovered from a woman aged 25 to 39 who had recovered from COVID-19. DNA of the CDR3: TGTGCCAGCAGCCAAGCCCGCGGGAAAGGTTCCTACAATGAGCAGTTCTTC. Translated, it gives CASSQARGKGSYNEQFF.